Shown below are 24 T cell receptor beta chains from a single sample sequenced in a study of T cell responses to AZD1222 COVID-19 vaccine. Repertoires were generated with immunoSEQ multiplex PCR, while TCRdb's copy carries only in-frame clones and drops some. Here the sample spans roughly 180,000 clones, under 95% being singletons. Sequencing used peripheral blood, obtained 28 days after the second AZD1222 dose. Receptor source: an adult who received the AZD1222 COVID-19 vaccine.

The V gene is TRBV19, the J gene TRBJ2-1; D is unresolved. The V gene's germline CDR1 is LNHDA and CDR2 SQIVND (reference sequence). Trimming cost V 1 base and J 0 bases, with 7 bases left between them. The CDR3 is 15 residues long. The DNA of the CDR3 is TGTGCCAGTAGTATAGGACTCAGCTCCTACAATGAGCAGTTCTTC. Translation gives CASSIGLSSYNEQFF.

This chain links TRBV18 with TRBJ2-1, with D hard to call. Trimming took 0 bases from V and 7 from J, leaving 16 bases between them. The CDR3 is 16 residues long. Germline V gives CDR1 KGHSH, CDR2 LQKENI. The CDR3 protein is CASSPPPQAVGNEQFF. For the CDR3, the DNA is TGTGCCAGCTCACCACCCCCTCAGGCAGTAGGAAATGAGCAGTTCTTC.

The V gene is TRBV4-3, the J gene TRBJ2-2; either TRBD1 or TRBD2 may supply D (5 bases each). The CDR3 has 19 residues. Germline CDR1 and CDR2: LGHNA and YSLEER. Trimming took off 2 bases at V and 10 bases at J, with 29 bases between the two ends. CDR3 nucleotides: TGCGCCAGCAGCCAATGGCGGAAAAGAGGGGTAGTGGAATTAGTGGAGCTGTTTTTT. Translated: CASSQWRKRGVVELVELFF.

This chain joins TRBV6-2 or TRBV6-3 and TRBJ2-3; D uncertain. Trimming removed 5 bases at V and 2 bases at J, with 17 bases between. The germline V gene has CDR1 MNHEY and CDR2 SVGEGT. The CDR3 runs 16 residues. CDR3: CASSNFSRIPTDTQYF. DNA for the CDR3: TGTGCCAGCAGTAACTTTTCGCGCATACCCACAGATACGCAGTATTTT.

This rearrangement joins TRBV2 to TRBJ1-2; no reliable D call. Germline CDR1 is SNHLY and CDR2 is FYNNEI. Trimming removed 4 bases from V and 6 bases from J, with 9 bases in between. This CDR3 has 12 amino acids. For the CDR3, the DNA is TGTGCCAGCAGTGTGCAGGTCGATGGCTACACCTTC. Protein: CASSVQVDGYTF.

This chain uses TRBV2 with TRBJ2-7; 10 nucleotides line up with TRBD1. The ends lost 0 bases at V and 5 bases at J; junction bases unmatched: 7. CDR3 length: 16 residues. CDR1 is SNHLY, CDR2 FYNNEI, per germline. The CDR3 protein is CASSEALRGTGDEQYF. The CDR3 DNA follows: TGTGCCAGCAGTGAAGCGCTTCGGGGGACAGGGGACGAGCAGTACTTC. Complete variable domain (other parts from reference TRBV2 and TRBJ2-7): EPEVTQTPSHQVTQMGQEVILRCVPISNHLYFYWYRQILGQKVEFLVSFYNNEISEKSEIFDDQFSVERPDGSNFTLKIRSTKLEDSAMYFCASSEALRGTGDEQYFGPGTRLTVT.

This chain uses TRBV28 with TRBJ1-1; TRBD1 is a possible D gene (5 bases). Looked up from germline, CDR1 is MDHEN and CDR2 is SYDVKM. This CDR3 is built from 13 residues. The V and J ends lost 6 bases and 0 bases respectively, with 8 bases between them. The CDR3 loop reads CASSGAMNTEAFF. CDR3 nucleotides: TGTGCCAGCAGCGGGGCCATGAACACTGAAGCTTTCTTT.

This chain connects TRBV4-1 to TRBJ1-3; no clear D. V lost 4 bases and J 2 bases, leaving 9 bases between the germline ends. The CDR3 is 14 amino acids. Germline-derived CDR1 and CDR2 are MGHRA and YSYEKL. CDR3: CASSPLKTGNTIYF. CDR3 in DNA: TGCGCCAGCAGCCCCCTCAAGACTGGAAACACCATATATTTT.

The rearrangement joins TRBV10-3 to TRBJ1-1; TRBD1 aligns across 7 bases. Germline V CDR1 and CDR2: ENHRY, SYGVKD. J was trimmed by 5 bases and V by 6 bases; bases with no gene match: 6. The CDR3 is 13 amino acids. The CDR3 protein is CAISETGETEAFF. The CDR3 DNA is TGTGCCATCAGCGAAACAGGGGAGACTGAAGCTTTCTTT.

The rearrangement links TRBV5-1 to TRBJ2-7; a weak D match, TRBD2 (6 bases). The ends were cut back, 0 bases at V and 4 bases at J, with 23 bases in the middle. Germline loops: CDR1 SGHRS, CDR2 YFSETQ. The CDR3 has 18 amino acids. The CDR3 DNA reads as TGCGCCAGCAGCTTGGCCGAATCTTCGGGGGTCGGTTGGTACGAGCAGTACTTC. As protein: CASSLAESSGVGWYEQYF.

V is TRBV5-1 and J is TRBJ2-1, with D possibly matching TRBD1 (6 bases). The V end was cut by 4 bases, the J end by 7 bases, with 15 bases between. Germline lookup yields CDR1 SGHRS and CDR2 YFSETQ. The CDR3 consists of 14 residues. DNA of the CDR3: TGCGCCAGCAGCCCTATTCTACAGGGTAATGAGCAGTTCTTC. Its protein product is CASSPILQGNEQFF.

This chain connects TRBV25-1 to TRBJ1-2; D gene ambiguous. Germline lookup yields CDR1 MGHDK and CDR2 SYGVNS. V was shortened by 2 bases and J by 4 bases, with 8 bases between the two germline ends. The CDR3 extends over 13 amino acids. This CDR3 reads CASSEAAAYGYTF. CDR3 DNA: TGTGCCAGCAGTGAAGCGGCTGCCTATGGCTACACCTTC.

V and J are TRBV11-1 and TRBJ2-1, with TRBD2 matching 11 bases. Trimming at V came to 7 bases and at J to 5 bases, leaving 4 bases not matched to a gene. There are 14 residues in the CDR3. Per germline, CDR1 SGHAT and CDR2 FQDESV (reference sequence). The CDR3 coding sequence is TGTGCCAGCACGGTACTAGCGGGGGACAATGAGCAGTTCTTC. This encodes CASTVLAGDNEQFF.

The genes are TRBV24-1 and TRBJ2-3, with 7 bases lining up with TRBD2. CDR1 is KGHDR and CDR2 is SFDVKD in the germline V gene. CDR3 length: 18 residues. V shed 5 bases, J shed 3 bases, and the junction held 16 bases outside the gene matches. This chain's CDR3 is CATSVSAVPSGKTDTQYF. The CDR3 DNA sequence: TGTGCCACCAGTGTTTCTGCGGTACCTAGCGGCAAAACAGATACGCAGTATTTT.

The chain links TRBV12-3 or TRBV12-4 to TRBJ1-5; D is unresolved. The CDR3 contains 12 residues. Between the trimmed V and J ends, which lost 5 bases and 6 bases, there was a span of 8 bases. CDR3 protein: CASSRGGQPQHF. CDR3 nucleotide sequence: TGTGCCAGCAGTCGAGGAGGTCAGCCCCAGCATTTT.

The CDR3 is CASSENPGASYEQYF. CDR3 coding DNA: TGTGCCAGCAGCGAGAATCCGGGGGCCTCCTACGAGCAGTACTTC. The V and J genes are TRBV6-5 and TRBJ2-7; D is tentatively TRBD1 or TRBD2 (6 bases each). The germline V gene encodes CDR1 MNHEY and CDR2 SVGAGI. This CDR3 contains 15 residues. V lost 6 bases, J lost 0 bases, and 15 bases lay in between.

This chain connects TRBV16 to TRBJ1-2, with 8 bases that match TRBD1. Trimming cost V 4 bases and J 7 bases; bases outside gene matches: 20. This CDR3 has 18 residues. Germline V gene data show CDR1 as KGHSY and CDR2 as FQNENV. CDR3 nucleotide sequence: TGTGCCAGCAGCCCTTACGCCCCGGGACAGGCCGGGGTGGGTGGCTACACCTTC. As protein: CASSPYAPGQAGVGGYTF.

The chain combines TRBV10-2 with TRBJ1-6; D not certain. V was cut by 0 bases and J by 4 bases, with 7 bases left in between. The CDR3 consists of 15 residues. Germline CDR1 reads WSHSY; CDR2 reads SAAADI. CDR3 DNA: TGCGCCAGCAGTGAGTCTGGAAGGTATAATTCACCCCTCCACTTT. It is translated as CASSESGRYNSPLHF.

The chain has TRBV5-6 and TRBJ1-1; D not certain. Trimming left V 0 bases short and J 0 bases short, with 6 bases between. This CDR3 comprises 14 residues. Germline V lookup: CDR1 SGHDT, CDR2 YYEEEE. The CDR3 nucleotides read TGTGCCAGCAGCTTGGGCACCATGAACACTGAAGCTTTCTTT. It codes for CASSLGTMNTEAFF.

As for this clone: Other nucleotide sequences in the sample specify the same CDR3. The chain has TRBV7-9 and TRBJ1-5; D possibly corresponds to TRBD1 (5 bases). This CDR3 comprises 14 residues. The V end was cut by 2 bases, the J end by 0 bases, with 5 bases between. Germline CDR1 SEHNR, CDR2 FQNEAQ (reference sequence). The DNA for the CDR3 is TGTGCCAGCAGCTTAAGGGGTAGCAATCAGCCCCAGCATTTT. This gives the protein CASSLRGSNQPQHF.

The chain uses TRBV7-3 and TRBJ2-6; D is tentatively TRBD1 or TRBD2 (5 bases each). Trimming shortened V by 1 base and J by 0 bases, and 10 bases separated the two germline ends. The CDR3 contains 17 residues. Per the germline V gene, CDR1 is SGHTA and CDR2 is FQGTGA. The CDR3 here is CASSLMGRSSGANVLTF. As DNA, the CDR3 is TGTGCCAGCAGCTTAATGGGACGTTCCTCTGGGGCCAACGTCCTGACTTTC.

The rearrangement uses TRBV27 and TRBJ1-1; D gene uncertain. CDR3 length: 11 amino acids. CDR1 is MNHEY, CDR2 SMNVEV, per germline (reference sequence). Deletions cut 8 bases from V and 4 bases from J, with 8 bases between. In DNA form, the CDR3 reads TGTGCCAGCGGCTGGGGCACTGAAGCTTTCTTT. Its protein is CASGWGTEAFF.

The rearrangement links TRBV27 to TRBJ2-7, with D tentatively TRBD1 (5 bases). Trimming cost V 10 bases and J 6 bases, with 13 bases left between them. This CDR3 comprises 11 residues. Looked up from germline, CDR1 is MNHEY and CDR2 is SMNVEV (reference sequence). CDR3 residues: CATTLGPEQYF. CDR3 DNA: TGTGCCACCACCTTGGGGCCCGAGCAGTACTTC.

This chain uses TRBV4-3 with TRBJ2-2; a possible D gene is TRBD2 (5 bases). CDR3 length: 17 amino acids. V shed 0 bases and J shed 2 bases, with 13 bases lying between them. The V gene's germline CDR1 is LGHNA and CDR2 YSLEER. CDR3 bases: TGCGCCAGCAGCCAAGATAGAGAACGGGGAAACACCGGGGAGCTGTTTTTT. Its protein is CASSQDRERGNTGELFF.